These T cell receptor beta chains were read from a single sample in a study of blood T cell repertoires in COVID-19. The assay was immunoSEQ multiplex PCR, and TCRdb's table has in-frame clones only and misses some. The sample records some 260,000 clones, 84% being singletons. Sequences were obtained from PBMCs or T cells enriched from blood (not recorded which). These receptors were taken from a man younger than 40 with acute COVID-19. Both conserved end residues are part of each CDR3. A D gene is named only where the DNA matches it firmly. Clone size is stated in some rows and not others, as once, few, many or a class when expanded.

>14|TRBV5-1|TRBD2|TRBJ2-1|-
CASIGGGRWNEQFF
TGTGCCAGCATTGGGGGCGGGAGGTGGAATGAGCAGTTCTTC
>15|TRBV2|TRBD2|TRBJ2-1|-
CASSELAGANNEQFF
TGTGCCAGCAGTGAACTAGCGGGGGCGAACAATGAGCAGTTCTTC
>14|TRBV11-2|-|TRBJ1-1|-
CASSFLQGNTEAFF
TGTGCCAGCAGCTTCCTACAGGGAAACACTGAAGCTTTCTTT
>15|TRBV6-5|-|TRBJ2-3|once
CASSYRITGTDTQYF
TGTGCCAGCAGTTACCGAATTACGGGCACAGATACGCAGTATTTT
>16|TRBV19|TRBD2|TRBJ2-5|-
CASSIGTSGVQETQYF
TGTGCCAGTAGTATAGGGACTAGCGGGGTTCAAGAGACCCAGTACTTC
>13|TRBV7-2|-|TRBJ2-3|-
CASSLREADTQYF
TGTGCCAGCAGCTTAAGGGAGGCTGATACGCAGTATTTT
>18|TRBV4-1|-|TRBJ2-5|-
CASSQELDWTQWGETQYF
TGCGCCAGCAGCCAAGAATTGGATTGGACTCAGTGGGGAGAGACCCAGTACTTC
>15|TRBV11-3|TRBD1|TRBJ2-1|-
CASSLGQGIYNEQFF
TGTGCCAGCAGCCTGGGACAGGGGATTTACAATGAGCAGTTCTTC
>15|TRBV6-5|TRBD1|TRBJ1-2|-
CASSLPDRGNYGYTF
TGTGCCAGCAGCCTGCCCGACAGGGGAAACTATGGCTACACCTTC
>14|TRBV10-1|TRBD1|TRBJ2-2|few
CASSTTGFFGELFF
TGCGCCAGCAGTACGACAGGGTTTTTCGGGGAGCTGTTTTTT
>14|TRBV6-4|TRBD1|TRBJ1-1|-
CASRAQGVGTEAFF
TGTGCCAGCAGAGCACAGGGGGTTGGCACTGAAGCTTTCTTT
>13|TRBV25-1|-|TRBJ2-3|-
CASTSSITDTQYF
TGTGCCAGCACGTCTAGCATCACAGATACGCAGTATTTT
>14|TRBV7-9|-|TRBJ1-2|-
CASTRGLANYGYTF
TGTGCCAGCACTAGGGGCTTAGCTAACTATGGCTACACCTTC
>13|TRBV9|-|TRBJ1-3|-
CASSPREGNTIYF
TGTGCCAGCAGCCCCCGGGAGGGAAACACCATATATTTT
>15|TRBV6-5|TRBD1|TRBJ1-2|-
CASSSRDRGIYGYTF
TGTGCCAGCAGTTCCCGGGACAGGGGGATCTATGGCTACACCTTC
>15|TRBV6-5|-|TRBJ2-3|few
CASSYGSGPTDTQYF
TGTGCCAGCAGTTACGGTAGCGGTCCCACAGATACGCAGTATTTT
>15|TRBV30|TRBD1|TRBJ1-4|-
CAGRDSFLSNEKLFF
TGTGCCGGAAGGGACAGTTTCTTAAGTAATGAAAAACTGTTTTTT
>15|TRBV15|-|TRBJ1-1|-
CATSRERALNTEAFF
TGTGCCACCAGCAGAGAACGAGCGCTGAACACTGAAGCTTTCTTT
>14|TRBV6-5|-|TRBJ2-1|-
CASPPPGSLGEQFF
TGTGCCAGCCCCCCGCCGGGGTCCCTCGGTGAGCAGTTCTTC
>13|TRBV5-8|-|TRBJ2-3|few
CASSLTREDTQYF
TGTGCCAGCAGCTTGACTAGAGAAGATACGCAGTATTTT
>18|TRBV11-2|TRBD2|TRBJ2-3|-
CASSLATSGGTSTDTQYF
TGTGCCAGCAGCTTAGCAACTAGCGGGGGCACTAGCACAGATACGCAGTATTTT
>14|TRBV5-6|TRBD1|TRBJ1-1|-
CASSEDRANTEAFF
TGTGCCAGCAGCGAGGACAGGGCGAACACTGAAGCTTTCTTT
>14|TRBV20-1|TRBD1|TRBJ1-2|-
CSASPQGVDYGYTF
TGCAGTGCTAGTCCCCAGGGGGTTGACTATGGCTACACCTTC
>17|TRBV7-9|-|TRBJ2-1|-
CASSPLGGTSAYNEQLF
TGTGCCAGCAGCCCCCTAGGTGGCACATCGGCTTACAATGAGCAGCTCTTC
>18|TRBV7-6|-|TRBJ2-2|-
CASSLQVDRGSMLGELFF
TGTGCCAGCAGCTTACAGGTGGATCGGGGGTCGATGTTGGGGGAGCTGTTTTTT
>20|TRBV24-1|TRBD1|TRBJ1-6|-
CATSDLGTDPSVSYNSPLHF
TGTGCCACCAGTGATTTGGGGACAGATCCCTCGGTCTCCTATAATTCACCCCTCCACTTT
>12|TRBV2|-|TRBJ1-2|-
CASSGRSYGYTF
TGTGCCAGCAGTGGTCGGAGTTATGGCTACACCTTC
>14|TRBV27|-|TRBJ2-1|-
CASRLGGQNNEQFF
TGTGCCAGCAGGTTGGGGGGACAGAACAATGAGCAGTTCTTC
>14|TRBV6-5|TRBD2|TRBJ2-1|-
CASAPGLAGNEQFF
TGTGCCAGCGCCCCGGGACTAGCGGGGAATGAGCAGTTCTTC
>14|TRBV28|-|TRBJ1-5|-
CASSEQGAHQPQHF
TGTGCCAGCAGTGAACAGGGTGCCCATCAGCCCCAGCATTTT
>14|TRBV5-5|-|TRBJ1-4|-
CASSPLATNEKLFF
TGTGCCAGCAGCCCCCTGGCCACTAATGAAAAACTGTTTTTT
>13|TRBV28|-|TRBJ1-3|-
CASTQGRENTIYF
TGTGCCAGCACCCAGGGGAGGGAAAACACCATATATTTT
>14|TRBV4-1|-|TRBJ2-3|-
CASSREASTDTQYF
TGCGCCAGCAGCCGGGAGGCTAGCACAGATACGCAGTATTTT
>16|TRBV5-4|TRBD1|TRBJ2-3|-
CASSPPGQGQSDTQYF
TGTGCCAGCAGCCCGCCGGGACAGGGCCAGTCAGATACGCAGTATTTT
>14|TRBV27|-|TRBJ1-1|-
CASSLREASTEAFF
TGTGCCAGCAGTTTGAGGGAGGCGAGCACTGAAGCTTTCTTT
>14|TRBV3-1/TRBV3-2|-|TRBJ2-3|-
CASSQQRNTDTQYF
TGTGCCAGCAGCCAACAGCGGAACACAGATACGCAGTATTTT
>16|TRBV3-1/TRBV3-2|-|TRBJ2-2|few
CASSHTGRGSTGELFF
TGTGCCAGCAGCCACACAGGGAGAGGGAGCACCGGGGAGCTGTTTTTT
>14|TRBV27|TRBD1|TRBJ2-3|-
CASSLNQGEDTQYF
TGTGCCAGCAGTTTAAACCAGGGGGAAGATACGCAGTATTTT
>12|TRBV3-1/TRBV3-2|-|TRBJ2-1|once
CASSLFYNEQFF
TGTGCCAGCAGCCTCTTTTACAATGAGCAGTTCTTC
>14|TRBV24-1|TRBD1|TRBJ2-1|-
CATSRTGYFDEQFF
TGTGCCACCAGCAGGACAGGGTATTTCGATGAGCAGTTCTTC
>13|TRBV6-5|TRBD1|TRBJ1-2|-
CASRFGTVYGYTF
TGTGCCAGCAGATTCGGGACAGTCTATGGCTACACCTTC